This T cell receptor (beta chain) comes out of a study of technical replicates of blood from a few donors. The repertoire was sequenced with immunoSEQ multiplex PCR; TCRdb's copy has only in-frame clones and lacks some. The profile shows approximately 99,000 clones, approximately 95% of them singletons. Germline V gives CDR1 MNHEY, CDR2 SVGAGI. The length of the CDR3 is 14 residues. V shed 7 bases and J shed 2 bases, with 15 bases lying between them. This chain connects TRBV6-5 to TRBJ2-7; possibly TRBD1 for D (6 bases). The sequence derives from a human donor in good health. Input material: T cells isolated from PBMCs. The CDR3 nucleotides read TGTGCCAGCACCAACTCACAGGGAACCTACGAGCAGTACTTC. Translated: CASTNSQGTYEQYF.